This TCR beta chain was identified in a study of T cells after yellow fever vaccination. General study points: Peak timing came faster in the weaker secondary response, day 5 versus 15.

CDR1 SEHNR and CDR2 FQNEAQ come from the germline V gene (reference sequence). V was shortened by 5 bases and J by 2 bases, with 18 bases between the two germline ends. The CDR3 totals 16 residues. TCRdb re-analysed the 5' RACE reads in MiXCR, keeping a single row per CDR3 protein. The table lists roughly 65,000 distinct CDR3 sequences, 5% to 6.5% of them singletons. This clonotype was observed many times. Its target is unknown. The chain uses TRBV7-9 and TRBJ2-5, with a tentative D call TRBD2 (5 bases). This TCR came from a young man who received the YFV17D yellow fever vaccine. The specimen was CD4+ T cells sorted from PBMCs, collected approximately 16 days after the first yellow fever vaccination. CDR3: CASSPGSNTVQETQYF. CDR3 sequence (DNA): TGTGCCAGCAGCCCGGGATCGAACACGGTGCAAGAGACCCAGTACTTC.